In this sample, the clone carrying this T cell receptor (beta chain) turned up once. Its specificity is not known. The data derive from a study of T cell responses to AZD1222 COVID-19 vaccine. TCRdb's table, derived via immunoSEQ multiplex PCR, lists solely in-frame clones and lacks some. The data show under 200,000 clones, 80% to 90% seen once. V was shortened by 5 bases and J by 5 bases, with 24 bases between the two germline ends. The CDR3 runs to 17 residues. CDR1 and CDR2 from the germline V gene are MGHDK and SYGVNS. Points from the study as a whole: Spike-specific TCRs gained breadth and depth after people received two AZD1222 doses.

The source material was peripheral blood, sampled on day 0 of MenACWY control vaccination. The receptor's source is an adult in good health. The chain links TRBV25-1 to TRBJ2-5; TRBD1 is a possible D gene (6 bases). The chain's CDR3 is CASSHRAILSGGETQYF. CDR3 sequence (DNA): TGTGCCAGCAGTCACAGGGCGATCCTTTCCGGTGGGGAGACCCAGTACTTC.